This is a list of T cell receptor beta chains from one sample in a study of shared T cell receptors in the human thymus. Sequenced by immunoSEQ multiplex PCR; TCRdb stores in-frame clones only, minus some. This sample has hundreds of thousands of clones, with over 90% found just once. Sequencing was done on a sample of thymocytes. These receptors were collected from a human donor. Both conserved end residues are part of each CDR3. Some rows have no size entry. The others give once, few or many, or a class for an expanded clone.

size | length | V | CDR3
. | 18 | TRBV7-6 | CASSLGRGLAGSSYEQYF
. | 14 | TRBV5-1 | CASILAGSSYEQYF
. | 12 | TRBV18 | CASSPSPHEQYF
. | 14 | TRBV21-1 | CASSKVLAEEKLFF
. | 14 | TRBV7-4 | CASSLQGAGQPQHF
. | 13 | TRBV11-3 | CASSPVPIGELFF
. | 11 | TRBV20-1 | CSCRAGHEQYF
. | 15 | TRBV7-9 | CASSSLAGGEGEQFF
. | 15 | TRBV5-4 | CASSFGSGSTYEQYF
few | 11 | TRBV29-1 | CSVDRDTEAFF
. | 15 | TRBV12-5 | CASGSRQGSDNEQFF
. | 17 | TRBV28 | CASSHLRSSVTTDTQYF
few | 16 | TRBV7-3 | CASSLGLAGSYNEQFF
. | 13 | TRBV28 | CASSLCTDSTQYF
. | 10 | TRBV20-1 | CSAVDTEAFF
once | 17 | TRBV7-9 | CASSPGLAGGPWNEQFF
. | 18 | TRBV19 | CASSMGRQGTFSGNTIYF
. | 16 | TRBV27 | CASSLWSREGIYEQYF
. | 15 | TRBV25-1 | CASSADRARPYEQYF
. | 11 | TRBV28 | CASNLNTEAFF
. | 12 | TRBV14 | CASGRAGNTIYF
. | 15 | TRBV5-1 | CASNTRAQRRETQYF
. | 19 | TRBV18 | CASSPVDPRKAVAKQTQYF
. | 16 | TRBV7-9 | CATPVSGPYIYNEQFF
once | 16 | TRBV6-5 | CASSYGSRGSYNEQFF
. | 14 | TRBV7-2 | CASSLTGGIDTQYF
. | 14 | TRBV7-2 | CASSSTGGNTEAFF
once | 15 | TRBV27 | CASSLSSGGGHEQYF
. | 17 | TRBV7-6 | CASSLPPAGGSYNEQFF
. | 16 | TRBV4-3 | CASSQDRAVSGNTIYF
. | 14 | TRBV28 | CASSPTTVHNEQFF
. | 15 | TRBV5-1 | CASSPLGRTYTEAFF
. | 16 | TRBV30 | CAWREPGLRAKNIQYF
. | 15 | TRBV5-6 | CASSQGTGDRDTQYF
. | 18 | TRBV28 | CASSLSRASAFTNQPQHF
. | 11 | TRBV20-1 | CSARGGPEQYF